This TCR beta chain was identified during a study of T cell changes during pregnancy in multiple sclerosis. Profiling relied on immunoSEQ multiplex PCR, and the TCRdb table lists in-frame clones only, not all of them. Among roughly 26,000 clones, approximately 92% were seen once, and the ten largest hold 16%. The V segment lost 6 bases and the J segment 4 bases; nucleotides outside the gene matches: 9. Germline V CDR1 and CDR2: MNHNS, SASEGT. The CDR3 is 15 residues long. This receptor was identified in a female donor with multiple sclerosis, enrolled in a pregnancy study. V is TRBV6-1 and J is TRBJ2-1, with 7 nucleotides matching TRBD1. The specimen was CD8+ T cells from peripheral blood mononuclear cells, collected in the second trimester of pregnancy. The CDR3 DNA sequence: TGTGCCAGCAGCGAGGACAGGCCGATATACAATGAGCAGTTCTTC. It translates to CASSEDRPIYNEQFF.